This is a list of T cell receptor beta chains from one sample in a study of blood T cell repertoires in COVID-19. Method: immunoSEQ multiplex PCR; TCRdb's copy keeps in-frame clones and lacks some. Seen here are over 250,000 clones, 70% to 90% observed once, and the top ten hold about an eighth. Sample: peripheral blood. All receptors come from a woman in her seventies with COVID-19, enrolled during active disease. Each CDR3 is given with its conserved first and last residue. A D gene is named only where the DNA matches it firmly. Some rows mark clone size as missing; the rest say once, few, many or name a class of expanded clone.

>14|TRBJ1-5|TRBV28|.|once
CASRMGGVNQPQHF
TGTGCCAGCAGGATGGGAGGGGTAAATCAGCCCCAGCATTTT
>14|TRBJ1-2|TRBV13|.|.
CASSFRGAGYGYTF
TGTGCCAGCAGCTTCCGGGGGGCCGGGTATGGCTACACCTTC
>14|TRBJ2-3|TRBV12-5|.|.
CASGLGLSTDTQYF
TGTGCTAGTGGGCTGGGACTTAGCACAGATACGCAGTATTTT
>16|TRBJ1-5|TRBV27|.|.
CANRLNGGFRNQPQHF
TGTGCCAACAGATTAAATGGGGGGTTTCGCAATCAGCCCCAGCATTTT
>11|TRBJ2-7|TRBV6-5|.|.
CCSRTPYEQYF
TGTTGTAGCAGGACACCCTACGAGCAGTACTTC
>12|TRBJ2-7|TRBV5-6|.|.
CASSLAFYEQYF
TGTGCCAGCAGCTTGGCCTTTTACGAGCAGTACTTC
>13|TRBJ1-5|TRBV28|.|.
CASSSWGPQPQHF
TGTGCCAGCAGTAGTTGGGGGCCTCAGCCCCAGCATTTT
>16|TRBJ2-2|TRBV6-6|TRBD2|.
CARGALAGGHTGELFF
TGTGCCAGGGGGGCCCTAGCGGGTGGACACACCGGGGAGCTGTTTTTT
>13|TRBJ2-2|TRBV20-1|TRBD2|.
CSASGRVAGELFF
TGCAGTGCTAGTGGGAGGGTAGCCGGGGAGCTGTTTTTT
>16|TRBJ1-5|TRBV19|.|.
CASSSRVGSSNQPQHF
TGTGCCAGTAGTAGCAGGGTTGGGTCTAGCAATCAGCCCCAGCATTTT
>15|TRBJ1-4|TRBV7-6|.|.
CASSLALGGDEKLFF
TGTGCCAGCAGCTTAGCGCTAGGCGGGGATGAAAAACTGTTTTTT
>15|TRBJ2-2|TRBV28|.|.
CASRNPGQNTGELFF
TGTGCCAGCAGGAATCCGGGACAGAACACCGGGGAGCTGTTTTTT
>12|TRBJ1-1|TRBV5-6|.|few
CASGPQGLGAFF
TGTGCCAGCGGCCCTCAGGGACTCGGCGCTTTCTTT
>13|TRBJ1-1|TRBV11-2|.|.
CASSLDSGTEAFF
TGTGCCAGCAGCTTAGATAGCGGGACTGAAGCTTTCTTT
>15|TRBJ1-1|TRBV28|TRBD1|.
CASSPRQGVYTEAFF
TGTGCCAGCAGTCCGCGACAGGGGGTGTACACTGAAGCTTTCTTT
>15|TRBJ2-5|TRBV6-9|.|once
CASSSGNREGETQYF
TGTGCCAGCAGTTCCGGGAACAGGGAGGGTGAGACCCAGTACTTC
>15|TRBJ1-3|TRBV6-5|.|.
CASKSVTLWGNTIYF
TGTGCCAGCAAGAGTGTCACCCTATGGGGAAACACCATATATTTT
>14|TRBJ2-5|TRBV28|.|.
CASSWRGLQETQYF
TGTGCCAGCAGTTGGCGGGGCCTCCAAGAGACCCAGTACTTC
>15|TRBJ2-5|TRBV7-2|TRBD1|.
CASSSSITGAETQYF
TGTGCCAGCAGCTCTTCGATTACAGGGGCAGAGACCCAGTACTTC
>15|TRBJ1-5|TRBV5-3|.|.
CARSLGGRWNQPQHF
TGTGCCAGAAGCTTGGGGGGGCGGTGGAATCAGCCCCAGCATTTT
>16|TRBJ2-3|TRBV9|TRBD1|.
CASSPPTGEGTDTQYF
TGTGCCAGCAGCCCACCGACAGGGGAGGGCACAGATACGCAGTATTTT
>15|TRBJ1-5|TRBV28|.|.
CASSLGGLEGQPQHF
TGTGCCAGCAGTTTAGGGGGCTTAGAGGGTCAGCCCCAGCATTTT
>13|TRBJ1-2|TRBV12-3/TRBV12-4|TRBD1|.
CASSLGQGYGYTF
TGTGCCAGCAGTTTAGGACAGGGGTATGGCTACACCTTC
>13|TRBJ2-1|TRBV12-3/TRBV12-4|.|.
CASSVSGANEQFF
TGTGCCAGCAGCGTTTCTGGGGCCAATGAGCAGTTCTTC
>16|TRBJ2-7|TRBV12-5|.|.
CASGLVLPGTPYEQYF
TGTGCTAGTGGTTTGGTTTTGCCCGGGACACCCTACGAGCAGTACTTC
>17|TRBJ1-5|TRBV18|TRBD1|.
CASSPPWTGRANQPQHF
TGTGCCAGCTCACCACCCTGGACAGGGAGGGCAAATCAGCCCCAGCATTTT
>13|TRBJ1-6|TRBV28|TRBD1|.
CASMRTGRSPLHF
TGTGCCAGCATGCGGACAGGGAGGTCACCCCTCCACTTT
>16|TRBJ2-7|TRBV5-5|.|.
CASSRGAGSNSYEQYF
TGTGCCAGCAGCCGGGGGGCAGGGTCTAATTCCTACGAGCAGTACTTC
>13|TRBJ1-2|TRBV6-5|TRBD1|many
CASSWDRGRGYTF
TGTGCCAGCAGTTGGGACAGGGGGCGCGGCTACACCTTC
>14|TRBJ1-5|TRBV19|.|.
CASSTFNRAEPQHF
TGTGCCAGTAGTACATTCAACAGGGCTGAGCCCCAGCATTTT
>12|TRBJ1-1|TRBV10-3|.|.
CATGTGGREAFF
TGTGCCACCGGGACGGGGGGGAGGGAAGCTTTCTTT
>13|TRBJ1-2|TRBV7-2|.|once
CASSLAPGYGYTF
TGTGCCAGCAGCTTAGCGCCCGGGTATGGCTACACCTTC
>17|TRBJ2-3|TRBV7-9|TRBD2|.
CASSPTDRLAVTDTQYF
TGTGCCAGCAGCCCCACTGATCGGCTAGCGGTCACAGATACGCAGTATTTT
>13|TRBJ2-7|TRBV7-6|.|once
CASSSQGAYEQYF
TGTGCCAGCAGCTCACAGGGAGCCTACGAGCAGTACTTC
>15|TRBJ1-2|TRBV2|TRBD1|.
CASSALTGVYYGYTF
TGTGCCAGCAGTGCCCTGACAGGGGTGTATTATGGCTACACCTTC
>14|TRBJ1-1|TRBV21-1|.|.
CASSKGTGGTEAFF
TGTGCCAGCAGCAAAGGGACAGGGGGCACTGAAGCTTTCTTT
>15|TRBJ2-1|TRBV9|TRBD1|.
CASSVGTGSYNEQFF
TGTGCCAGCAGCGTAGGGACAGGAAGTTACAATGAGCAGTTCTTC
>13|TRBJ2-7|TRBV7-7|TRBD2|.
CASSLRGEGEQYF
TGTGCCAGCAGCCTCCGTGGGGAGGGCGAGCAGTACTTC
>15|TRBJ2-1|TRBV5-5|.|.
CASSLGDIFRGEQFF
TGTGCCAGCAGCTTGGGGGACATTTTTAGGGGTGAGCAGTTCTTC
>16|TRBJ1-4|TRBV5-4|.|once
CASSDNGGSTNEKLFF
TGTGCCAGCAGCGATAATGGGGGCTCTACTAATGAAAAACTGTTTTTT
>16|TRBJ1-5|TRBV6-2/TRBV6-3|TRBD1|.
CASSPGTGADYQPQHF
TGTGCCAGCAGTCCCGGGACAGGCGCTGATTATCAGCCCCAGCATTTT
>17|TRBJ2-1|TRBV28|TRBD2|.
CASSLGLAGGDFYEQFF
TGTGCCAGCAGTCTTGGACTAGCGGGGGGGGATTTTTATGAGCAGTTCTTC
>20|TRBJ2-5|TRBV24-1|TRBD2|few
CATSDSRGLAGGEVRETQYF
TGTGCCACCAGTGATTCCAGAGGACTAGCGGGGGGGGAAGTGAGAGAGACCCAGTACTTC
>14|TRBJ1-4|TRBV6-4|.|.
CAISYGVTNEKLFF
TGTGCCATCTCGTACGGAGTAACTAATGAAAAACTGTTTTTT
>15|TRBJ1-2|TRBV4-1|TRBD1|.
CASRSPGQGDYGYTF
TGCGCCAGCCGGTCCCCGGGACAGGGGGACTATGGCTACACCTTC
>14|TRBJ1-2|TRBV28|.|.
CASSLRGGDYGYTF
TGTGCCAGCAGTTTAAGGGGAGGTGACTATGGCTACACCTTC